Detailed here is one TCR beta chain. This entry is derived from a study of radiotherapy plus CTLA-4 blockade in lung cancer. Produced via immunoSEQ multiplex PCR; TCRdb's table is partial and in-frame only. This sample carries around 70,000 clones, over 75% of them seen once, and the ten largest clones take 35% to 45%. Trimming took off 4 bases at V and 2 bases at J, with 16 bases between the two ends. CDR1 is MGHDK and CDR2 is SYGVNS in the germline V gene. CDR3 length: 16 residues. The V and J genes are TRBV25-1 and TRBJ2-3, with D possibly TRBD2 on 6 matching bases. The receptor comes from a human donor with non-small cell lung cancer that progressed on radiotherapy plus ipilimumab. The sample here was peripheral blood, taken from a patient treated with radiotherapy plus ipilimumab. In DNA form, the CDR3 reads TGTGCCAGCAGTGCCCTAGCTGGAGGGGACACAGATACGCAGTATTTT. Translated: CASSALAGGDTDTQYF.